These 3 T cell receptor beta chains share one sample of origin, sequenced in a study of blood T cell repertoires in COVID-19. Assay: immunoSEQ multiplex PCR; the TCRdb copy retains only in-frame clones and omits some. The data show 250,000 to 300,000 clones, approximately 87% seen once. Sequencing input: peripheral blood. These receptors all come from a woman under 40 with COVID-19, enrolled during active disease.

The J gene is TRBJ2-5, the V gene TRBV18; TRBD2 matches at 11 bases. The CDR3 contains 15 residues. Unmatched junction bases numbered 5, after V lost 3 bases and J lost 5 bases. Germline V lookup: CDR1 KGHSH, CDR2 LQKENI. The CDR3 sequence is CASSPPLAGVETQYF. Written as DNA, the CDR3 is TGTGCCAGCTCACCCCCACTAGCGGGGGTTGAGACCCAGTACTTC.

J is TRBJ2-7 and V is TRBV2, with 13 bases matching TRBD2. V dropped 7 bases and J dropped 0; count of bases not matched to a gene: 3. This CDR3 region has 15 residues. The germline gives CDR1 SNHLY, CDR2 FYNNEI. CDR3 nucleotides: TGTGCCAGCACCGGGACTAGCGGGGCCTCCTACGAGCAGTACTTC. It encodes CASTGTSGASYEQYF. Based on the CDR3 plus reference TRBV2 and TRBJ2-7, the full variable domain is EPEVTQTPSHQVTQMGQEVILRCVPISNHLYFYWYRQILGQKVEFLVSFYNNEISEKSEIFDDQFSVERPDGSNFTLKIRSTKLEDSAMYFCASTGTSGASYEQYFGPGTRLTVT.

The V gene is TRBV11-2, the J gene TRBJ2-5; no firm D call. The CDR3 consists of 13 residues. The germline V and J ends were trimmed by 8 bases and 0 bases, with 10 bases remaining between them. The germline V gene has CDR1 SGHAT and CDR2 FQNNGV. Here the CDR3 reads CASVPGYQETQYF. The CDR3 DNA reads as TGTGCCAGCGTCCCCGGGTACCAAGAGACCCAGTACTTC.